A single sample gave rise to the 9 T cell receptor beta chains below, sequenced in a study of cytomegalovirus exposure and HLA in healthy donors. Produced via immunoSEQ multiplex PCR; TCRdb's table is partial and in-frame only. The sample lists hundreds of thousands of clones, 90% occurring once. The material sequenced was PBMCs. Source of these receptors: a woman aged 30 to 39 in good health and CMV-seronegative.

This clone was seen once. V gene TRBV9 combines with J gene TRBJ2-7; tentatively, D is TRBD1 (6 bases). V lost 4 bases, J lost 3 bases, and 17 bases lay in between. Germline values: CDR1 SGDLS, CDR2 YYNGEE. This CDR3 comprises 15 residues. The CDR3 DNA sequence: TGTGCCAGCAGCCCACAAAGCACAGGGTACTACGAGCAGTACTTC. It yields the protein CASSPQSTGYYEQYF.

This chain uses TRBV27 with TRBJ1-1, with D unresolved. Germline loops: CDR1 MNHEY, CDR2 SMNVEV (reference sequence). Trimming pared 6 bases from V and 6 bases from J, leaving 14 bases between. CDR3 length equals 13 residues. The CDR3 nucleotides are TGTGCCAGCAGGGACGTTTCCAACGCTGAAGCTTTCTTT. It codes for CASRDVSNAEAFF.

The gene calls are TRBV27 and TRBJ2-7, with D tentatively TRBD2 (6 bases). Germline V lookup: CDR1 MNHEY, CDR2 SMNVEV (reference sequence). V was pared by 5 bases and J by 5 bases, with 22 bases between. This CDR3 has 16 amino acids. The CDR3 sequence is CASSTFRVLAHHEQYF. Here the CDR3 DNA reads TGTGCCAGCAGTACCTTTCGCGTACTAGCTCACCACGAGCAGTACTTC.

This chain links TRBV9 with TRBJ2-7, with no clear D. This CDR3 region has 14 residues. V was pared by 3 bases and J by 5 bases, with 15 bases between. Germline CDR1 SGDLS, CDR2 YYNGEE. This CDR3 reads CASSADWGLHEQYF. DNA for the CDR3: TGTGCCAGCAGCGCAGATTGGGGTCTTCACGAGCAGTACTTC.

This chain joins TRBV28 and TRBJ2-7, with TRBD2 matching over 14 bases. CDR3 length: 16 residues. Germline-derived CDR1 and CDR2 are MDHEN and SYDVKM. J lost 6 bases, V lost 3 bases, and 7 bases had no gene match. The CDR3 protein is CASSLWSGTSGSEQYF. The DNA for the CDR3 is TGTGCCAGCAGTTTGTGGTCTGGGACTAGCGGGAGCGAGCAGTACTTC.

The chain employs TRBV6-6 and TRBJ2-2; TRBD1 matches at 12 bases. This CDR3 has 16 residues. Germline V CDR1 and CDR2: MNHNY, SVGAGI (reference sequence). V was pared by 8 bases and J by 6 bases, with 10 bases of the junction left unmatched. CDR3 region: CASHLGQGAGAGELFF. DNA of the CDR3: TGTGCCAGCCACCTGGGACAGGGGGCAGGAGCCGGGGAGCTGTTTTTT.

V and J are TRBV6-5 and TRBJ2-7; 9 bases are shared with TRBD1. From germline, CDR1 is MNHEY and CDR2 SVGAGI. The CDR3 spans 15 residues. V was clipped by 2 bases and J by 3 bases; unmatched bases: 5. The CDR3 region is CASSYGQGFSYEQYF. The DNA for the CDR3 is TGTGCCAGCAGTTACGGACAGGGGTTTAGCTACGAGCAGTACTTC.

The gene calls are TRBV18 and TRBJ2-7; the match to TRBD1 covers 8 bases. Germline-derived CDR1 and CDR2 are KGHSH and LQKENI. This CDR3 has 13 amino acids. The J segment lost 5 bases and the V segment lost 2 bases, leaving 2 bases of the junction unmatched. CDR3 residues: CASSPLDRDEQYF. CDR3 coding DNA: TGTGCCAGCTCACCATTGGACAGGGACGAGCAGTACTTC.

This clone occurred a few times. The chain employs TRBV2 and TRBJ1-3; D is ambiguous. Trimming cost V 4 bases and J 0 bases, with 4 bases left between them. CDR1 SNHLY and CDR2 FYNNEI come from the germline V gene. This CDR3 has 13 amino acids. The CDR3 DNA is TGTGCCAGCAGTGTCCTCTCTGGAAACACCATATATTTT. Protein sequence: CASSVLSGNTIYF.